This T cell receptor beta chain was identified in a study of beta chain features in type 1 diabetes. Study as a whole: Examination spanned over 85,000,000 sorted cells from all samples.

Expressed TCRB transcripts got sequenced, as all isolated RNA was reverse transcribed. This table comes from immunoSEQ multiplex PCR, and its TCRdb copy is limited to in-frame clones, with some not included. This table holds 300,000 to 350,000 clones, about 15% found once. Germline loops: CDR1 LNHDA, CDR2 SQIVND (reference sequence). Trimming cost V 3 bases and J 6 bases, with 15 bases left between them. CDR3 length equals 14 residues. The clonotype comes from a man younger than 40 in good health. Material for sequencing was central memory CD4+ T cells from blood. The V gene is TRBV19, the J gene TRBJ2-7; D is ambiguous. The CDR3 loop reads CASSISRSISEQYF. The CDR3 DNA follows: TGTGCCAGTAGTATCTCCAGATCTATTAGCGAGCAGTACTTC. The complete variable domain, with remaining parts taken from reference TRBV19 and TRBJ2-7, reads DGGITQSPKYLFRKEGQNVTLSCEQNLNHDAMYWYRQDPGQGLRLIYYSQIVNDFQKGDIAEGYSVSREKKESFPLTVTSAQKNPTAFYLCASSISRSISEQYFGPGTRLTVT.